The subject of this entry is one T cell receptor (beta chain). Its target is unknown. With 60 Vbeta and 13 Jbeta primers, the PCR was carried out. Data came from immunoSEQ multiplex PCR; TCRdb stores just in-frame clones and leaves some out. The data hold roughly 150,000 clones, with around three quarters observed a single time. This sample is drawn from a study of cytomegalovirus exposure and HLA in healthy donors. This CDR3 has 16 residues. Looked up from germline, CDR1 is SGDLS and CDR2 is YYNGEE. Trimming left V 0 bases short and J 1 base short, with 12 bases between. Study-wide points: Most likely, a cluster of highly shared sequence variants arose as a sequencing artifact. Analyzed later, association rates of TCRs varied across HLA loci, with DRB1 most and HLA-C fewest. Common viral pathogens seemed to be connected with several of the most significant clusters, according to a later analysis. Rarity characterized most TCR sequences, yet some public TCRs appeared in many donors.

The sequenced material came from PBMCs. This chain links TRBV9 with TRBJ2-3; weak D call: TRBD2 (7 bases). This receptor was identified in a man aged 50 to 60 in good health and CMV-seropositive. CDR3 loop: CASSVAPGGGTDTQYF. In DNA, the CDR3 is TGTGCCAGCAGCGTAGCTCCGGGGGGCGGCACAGATACGCAGTATTTT.